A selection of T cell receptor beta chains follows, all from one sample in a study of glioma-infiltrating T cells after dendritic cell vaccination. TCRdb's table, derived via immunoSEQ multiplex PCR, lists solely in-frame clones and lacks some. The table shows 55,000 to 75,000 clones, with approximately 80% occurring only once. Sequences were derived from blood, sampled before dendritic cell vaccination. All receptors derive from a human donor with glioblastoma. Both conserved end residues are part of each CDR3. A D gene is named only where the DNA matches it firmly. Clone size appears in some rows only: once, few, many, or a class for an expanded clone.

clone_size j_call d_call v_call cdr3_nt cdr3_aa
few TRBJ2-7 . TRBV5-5 TGTGCCAGCAGCTGGGGGGTCCCAGGGCGGGAGCAGTACTTC CASSWGVPGREQYF
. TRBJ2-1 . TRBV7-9 TGTGCCAGCAGCTTAAACGGTGTTAATGAGCAGTTCTTC CASSLNGVNEQFF
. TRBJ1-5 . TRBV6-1 TGTGCCAGCAGTGAAGCCCCTTTCAATCAGCCCCAGCATTTT CASSEAPFNQPQHF
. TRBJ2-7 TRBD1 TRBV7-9 TGTGCCAGCAGCTTAGTGACAGGGACCTACGAGCAGTACTTC CASSLVTGTYEQYF
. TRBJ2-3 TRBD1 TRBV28 TGTGCCAGCAGTTTTGAGGGACAGATCACAGATACGCAGTATTTT CASSFEGQITDTQYF
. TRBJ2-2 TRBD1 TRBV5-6 TGTGCCAGCAGCAAGGGACAGTCGAACACCGGGGAGCTGTTTTTT CASSKGQSNTGELFF
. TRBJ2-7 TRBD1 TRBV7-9 TGTGCCAGCAGCTTATTCGGGCGAGAGGGGGCGCGAGGCGAGCAGTACTTC CASSLFGREGARGEQYF
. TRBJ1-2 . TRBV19 TGTGCCAGTAGTACGGCTGACAGTGCCGGCTACACCTTC CASSTADSAGYTF
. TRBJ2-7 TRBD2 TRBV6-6 TGTGCCAGCAGCGGACTAGCGGGGGTTTCCTACGAGCAGTACTTC CASSGLAGVSYEQYF
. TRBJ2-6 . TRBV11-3 TGTGCCAGCAGCTTGGGGGGTTCTGGGGCCAACGTCCTGACTTTC CASSLGGSGANVLTF
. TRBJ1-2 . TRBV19 TGTGCCAGTAGTATAGGCTCAGCTAACTATGGCTACACCTTC CASSIGSANYGYTF
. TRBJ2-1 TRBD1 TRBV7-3 TGTGCCAGCAGCCCTGAAGGGACAGGGGGCAGGAACAATGAGCAGTTCTTC CASSPEGTGGRNNEQFF
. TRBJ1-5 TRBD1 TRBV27 TGTGCCAGCAGTTTGACCGGGACAGGGCGCAATCAGCCCCAGCATTTT CASSLTGTGRNQPQHF
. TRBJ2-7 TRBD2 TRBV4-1 TGCGCCAGCAGCCAAGAACGGGGGGGTTCCTACGAGCAGTACTTC CASSQERGGSYEQYF
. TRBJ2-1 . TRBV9 TGTGCCAGCAGCGTATCCCTGGGGGGGGCCTATGAGCAGTTCTTC CASSVSLGGAYEQFF
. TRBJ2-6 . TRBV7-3 TGTGCCAGCAGCCCCGGACGGGGGAGCTCTGGGGCCAACGTCCTGACTTTC CASSPGRGSSGANVLTF
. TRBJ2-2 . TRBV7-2 TGTGCCAGCAGCCCCCCTGAAGGACTCACCGGGGAGCTGTTTTTT CASSPPEGLTGELFF
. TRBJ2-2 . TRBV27 TGTGCCAGCAGTTTATCTACAGTAAACACCGGGGAGCTGTTTTTT CASSLSTVNTGELFF
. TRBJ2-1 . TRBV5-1 TGCGCCAGCAGCCCCCGGACAGAAGACAATGAGCAGTTCTTC CASSPRTEDNEQFF
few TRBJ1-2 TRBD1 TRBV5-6 TGTGCCAGCAGCGTCTTGGACAGGGACTATGGCTACACCTTC CASSVLDRDYGYTF
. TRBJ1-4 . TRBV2 TGTGCCAGCAGTGAAGCTGCGCAGAGGGCACTGTTTTTT CASSEAAQRALFF
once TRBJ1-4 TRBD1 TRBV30 TGTGCCTGGAGTGGTCAGGGGGCTATTAATGAAAAACTGTTTTTT CAWSGQGAINEKLFF
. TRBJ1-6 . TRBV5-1 TGCGCCAGCAGCTTGGAGGGGGGGGATTCACCCCTCCACTTT CASSLEGGDSPLHF
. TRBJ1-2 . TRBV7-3 TGTGCCAGCAGCTTAGCGGCCACAGGGCTCTATGGCTACACCTTC CASSLAATGLYGYTF
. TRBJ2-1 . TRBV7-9 TGTGCCAGCACCATCGGAGGGGATGGCGATGAGCAGTTCTTC CASTIGGDGDEQFF
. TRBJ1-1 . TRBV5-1 TGCGCCAGCAGATTGGAGGAGGGCACTGAAGCTTTCTTT CASRLEEGTEAFF
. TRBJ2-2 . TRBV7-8 TGTGCCAGCAGCTTAGGCATAGCGGCCGCGAACACCGGGGAGCTGTTTTTT CASSLGIAAANTGELFF
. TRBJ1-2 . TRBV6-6 TGTGCCAGCAGCCCCAGGGAGGCGGAGGGCTACACCTTC CASSPREAEGYTF
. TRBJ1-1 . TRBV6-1 TGTGCCAGCAGTGCCATCTGGACAGCCGAAGCTTTCTTT CASSAIWTAEAFF
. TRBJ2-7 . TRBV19 TGTGCCAGTAGTATTCGGGACAACTACGAGCAGTACTTC CASSIRDNYEQYF
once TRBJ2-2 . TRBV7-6 TGTGCCAGCAGCTTAGGAGGACTAAGGACCGGGGAGCTGTTTTTT CASSLGGLRTGELFF
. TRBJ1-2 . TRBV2 TGTGCCAGCAGTGGCCGCAGCTATGGCTACACCTTC CASSGRSYGYTF
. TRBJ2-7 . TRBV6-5 TGTGCCAGCAGTTACGGGGAGCGGGCCTACGAGCAGTACTTC CASSYGERAYEQYF
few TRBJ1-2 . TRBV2 TGTGCCAGCAGTGAGTGGAGTCCTCATGGCTACACCTTC CASSEWSPHGYTF
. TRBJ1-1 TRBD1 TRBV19 TGTGCCACCATCACCGCCGGGACAGGGGGAGAAGCTTTCTTT CATITAGTGGEAFF
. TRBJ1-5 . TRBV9 TGTGCCAGCAGCGTAGACTTAAGCAATCAGCCCCAGCATTTT CASSVDLSNQPQHF
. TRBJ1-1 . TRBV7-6 TGTGCCAGCAGCGCCGAGGGGGGGAAAACTGAAGCTTTCTTT CASSAEGGKTEAFF
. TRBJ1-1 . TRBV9 TGTGCCAGCAGCGCAAATCCCCTGAACACTGAAGCTTTCTTT CASSANPLNTEAFF
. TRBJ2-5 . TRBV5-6 TGTGCCAGCAGCTTGGTAGCCAGGGCCGAGACCCAGTACTTC CASSLVARAETQYF
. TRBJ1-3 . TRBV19 TGTGCCAGTAGCCCACTCGAGGCCTCTGGAAACACCATATATTTT CASSPLEASGNTIYF
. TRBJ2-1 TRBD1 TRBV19 TGTGCCAGTAGGGGGACAGAGGGCTCCTACAATGAGCAGTTCTTC CASRGTEGSYNEQFF
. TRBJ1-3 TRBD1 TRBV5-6 TGTGCCAGCAGCTGGGGCGGGACAGGGGTTACTGGAAACACCATATATTTT CASSWGGTGVTGNTIYF
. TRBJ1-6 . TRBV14 TGTGCCAGCAGCCCTAAGAGGGAGGTCCCCCTCCACTTT CASSPKREVPLHF
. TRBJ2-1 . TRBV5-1 TGCGCCAGCAGCTTAGAAACTGAGGGGGTTCGAGACAATGAGCAGTTCTTC CASSLETEGVRDNEQFF
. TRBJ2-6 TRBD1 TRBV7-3 TGTGCCAGCAGCCCAGGGACAGCGCTCGCTGGGGCCAACGTCCTGACTTTC CASSPGTALAGANVLTF
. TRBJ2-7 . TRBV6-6 TGTGCCAGCAGTTACCCCCAGACTGTATACGAGCAGTACTTC CASSYPQTVYEQYF
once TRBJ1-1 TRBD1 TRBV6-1 TGTGCCAGCAACTCAGGACAGGACACTGAAGCTTTCTTT CASNSGQDTEAFF
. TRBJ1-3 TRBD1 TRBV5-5 TGTGCCAGCAGCGAGACCGGGACAGGGCTTTTTGGAAACACCATATATTTT CASSETGTGLFGNTIYF
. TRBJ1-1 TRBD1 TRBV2 TGTGCCAGCAGAGAGGACAGGGCGAGTGGCACTGAAGCTTTCTTT CASREDRASGTEAFF
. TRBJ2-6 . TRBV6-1 TGTGCCAGCTTCCCCCAGGGGCTAGGGGCCAACGTCCTGACTTTC CASFPQGLGANVLTF
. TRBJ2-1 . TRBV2 TGTGCCAGCAGGCGGGACAGCTCCTACAATGAGCAGTTCTTC CASRRDSSYNEQFF
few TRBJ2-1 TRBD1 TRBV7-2 TGTGCCAGCAGCTTCTCAAACACCGGGACAGGGTTATATGAGCAGTTCTTC CASSFSNTGTGLYEQFF
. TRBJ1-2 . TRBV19 TGTGCCAGTAGCCCGCTCGTGTTGAGCTATGGCTACACCTTC CASSPLVLSYGYTF
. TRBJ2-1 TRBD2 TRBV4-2 TGTGTCAGCAGCCCCGGGACTAGCGGGGGGCCCAACAATGAGCAGTTCTTC CVSSPGTSGGPNNEQFF
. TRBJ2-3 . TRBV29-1 TGCAGCGTTGAAGAACTCGACCCGGGGTGGTCCACAGATACGCAGTATTTT CSVEELDPGWSTDTQYF